This TCR beta chain was recovered during a study of OX40 agonist ivuxolimab in advanced cancers. J was trimmed by 3 bases and V by 4 bases; bases with no gene match: 9. This CDR3 has 15 amino acids. Germline V gene lookup returns CDR1 SGHRS and CDR2 YFSETQ. Study outcomes and limitations: Some of the nonresponding patients also showed low levels of normalized T-cell clonal expansion. Clonal expansion was seen in CD4+ and CD8+ blood T cells by week 6 at 0.1 to 3.0 mg/kg. Clonal expansion was among the lowest in partial responders at 0.1-3.0 mg/kg, especially CD8+. More expanded clones were seen, on average, in CD8+ T cells than in CD4+.

Details on this clone: Its antigen is unidentified.

Profiled with immunoSEQ multiplex PCR; TCRdb holds only in-frame clones, not every one. The sample records approximately 59,000 clones, around four fifths being singletons. The chain uses TRBV5-1 and TRBJ1-1, with 7 bases that match TRBD1. The receptor comes from an adult with an advanced solid tumor such as melanoma, head and neck, liver or kidney cancer. The source material was CD4+ or CD8+ T cells sorted from blood, sampled in a trial of the OX40 agonist ivuxolimab. CDR3 residues: CASSPRAGGDTEAFF. The CDR3 coding sequence is TGCGCCAGCAGCCCAAGGGCAGGGGGAGACACTGAAGCTTTCTTT. Together with reference TRBV5-1 and TRBJ1-1, the CDR3 gives the full variable domain: KAGVTQTPRYLIKTRGQQVTLSCSPISGHRSVSWYQQTPGQGLQFLFEYFSETQRNKGNFPGRFSGRQFSNSRSEMNVSTLELGDSALYLCASSPRAGGDTEAFFGQGTRLTVV.